The next 19 T cell receptor beta chains were all read from a single sample in a study of identical twins. TCRdb analysed the 5' RACE reads with MiXCR anew, one entry per CDR3 protein. Of nearly 900,000 distinct CDR3 sequences listed, around 12% are singletons. This same sample was also taken into another study, of yellow fever vaccine responses in identical twins.

Sequencing was performed on PBMCs. The origin of the receptors is a woman younger than 35 in good health.

This clonotype has just a few counts. V usage is TRBV6-5 and J usage is TRBJ1-4; no definite D call. Trimming removed 2 bases from V and 8 bases from J, with 18 bases in between. Germline CDR1 and CDR2: MNHEY and SVGAGI. CDR3 length: 16 residues. The CDR3 is CASSYVGHLLSEKLFF. The CDR3 DNA is TGTGCCAGCAGTTACGTCGGGCACTTGCTATCCGAAAAACTGTTTTTT.

The chain carries TRBV13 and TRBJ2-7; 8 nucleotides match TRBD1. V shed 5 bases and J 5 bases; nucleotides not matched to a gene: 14. CDR1 is PRHDT, CDR2 FYEKMQ, per germline (reference sequence). The CDR3 runs to 16 residues. The CDR3 sequence: CASSRHGRDRQNEQYF. For the CDR3, the DNA is TGTGCCAGCAGCCGACACGGCCGGGACAGGCAAAACGAGCAGTACTTC.

The chain has TRBV11-2 and TRBJ2-3, with 7 bases lining up with TRBD2. The germline CDR1 and CDR2 sequences are SGHAT and FQNNGV. After removal of 3 bases from V and 3 bases from J, the junction contained 9 bases not matched to a gene. This CDR3 has 16 amino acids. CDR3 amino acids: CASSFLGGLGTDTQYF. DNA of the CDR3: TGTGCCAGCAGCTTTCTCGGCGGACTAGGTACAGATACGCAGTATTTT.

This clonotype was counted only a few times. The gene calls are TRBV7-9 and TRBJ2-3, with a possible D match to TRBD1 (6 bases). The CDR3 runs to 17 residues. V lost 3 bases and J lost 0, with 16 bases in between. Germline assignment: CDR1 SEHNR and CDR2 FQNEAQ (reference sequence). DNA for the CDR3: TGTGCCAGCAGCTTCCAGCAGGGGCGTACTAGCACAGATACGCAGTATTTT. It yields the protein CASSFQQGRTSTDTQYF. Together with reference TRBV7-9 and TRBJ2-3, the CDR3 gives the full variable domain: DTGVSQNPRHKITKRGQNVTFRCDPISEHNRLYWYRQTLGQGPEFLTYFQNEAQLEKSRLLSDRFSAERPKGSFSTLEIQRTEQGDSAMYLCASSFQQGRTSTDTQYFGPGTRLTVL.

Ten or more counts support this clonotype. The V call is TRBV28, the J call TRBJ2-1; 11 nucleotides align to TRBD2. Germline CDR1 is MDHEN and CDR2 is SYDVKM. The CDR3 runs 16 residues. V gave up 7 bases and J gave up 2 bases; unmatched junction bases: 7. The CDR3 sequence is CASNLSGRGTYNEQFF. In DNA, the CDR3 is TGTGCCAGCAATCTTAGCGGGAGGGGTACCTACAATGAGCAGTTCTTC. Full variable domain (remainder filled in from reference TRBV28 and TRBJ2-1): DVKVTQSSRYLVKRTGEKVFLECVQDMDHENMFWYRQDPGLGLRLIYFSYDVKMKEKGDIPEGYSVSREKKERFSLILESASTNQTSMYLCASNLSGRGTYNEQFFGPGTRLTVL.

This clonotype was counted at least ten times. In this CDR3 the conserved last residue, phenylalanine or tryptophan, is missing, so a read error is likely. The limits of the CDR3 on the DNA are not certain, so only TCRdb's listed CDR3 is given. The V gene is TRBV9, the J gene TRBJ1-1. Germline assignment: CDR1 SGDLS and CDR2 YYNGEE. With termini counted, the CDR3 has 10 amino acids. CDR3 sequence reads: CASSAPWTPE.

This clonotype was seen ten or more times. The J gene is TRBJ2-1, the V gene TRBV20-1; 7 positions agree with TRBD2. CDR3 length: 16 residues. After removal of 3 bases from V and 0 bases from J, the junction contained 8 bases not matched to a gene. The germline CDR1 and CDR2 sequences are DFQATT and SNEGSKA (reference sequence). The CDR3 DNA reads TGCAGTGCTAGCGGGGAGGGTCCTCGCTCCTACAATGAGCAGTTCTTC. It is translated as CSASGEGPRSYNEQFF.

This clonotype was counted only a few times. CDR3 bases: TGCAGTGCGCCCAGGGCAGGTCGACAACAGTACGAGCAGTACTTC. Protein: CSAPRAGRQQYEQYF. The chain couples TRBV20-1 to TRBJ2-7; a possible D gene is TRBD1 (5 bases). The CDR3 consists of 15 residues. Trimming left V 6 bases short and J 4 bases short, with 22 bases between. CDR1 is DFQATT and CDR2 is SNEGSKA in the germline V gene (reference sequence).

The J gene is TRBJ2-1, the V gene TRBV24-1; 8 bases match TRBD2. V lost 7 bases and J lost 0; bases outside the gene matches: 10. Per germline, CDR1 KGHDR and CDR2 SFDVKD. The CDR3 totals 17 residues. The CDR3 DNA is TGTGCCACCAGCCAGCGGGAGCGGTCCCTCTCCTACAATGAGCAGTTCTTC. It specifies CATSQRERSLSYNEQFF.

The gene calls are TRBV5-1 and TRBJ2-7; D is possibly TRBD1 (6 bases). The CDR3 spans 16 residues. Germline loops: CDR1 SGHRS, CDR2 YFSETQ. Trimming stripped 4 bases from V and 3 bases from J, with 20 bases between. DNA of the CDR3: TGCGCCAGCAGCATAAACCCGGACAGATCCCGCTACGAGCAGTACGTC. It encodes CASSINPDRSRYEQYV.

This clonotype was counted only a few times. The chain recombines TRBV5-1 with TRBJ2-5; 9 bases agree with TRBD1. The V gene end was trimmed by 4 bases and the J gene end by 5 bases; junction bases not matched to a gene: 12. Germline loops: CDR1 SGHRS, CDR2 YFSETQ. This CDR3 has 16 residues. CDR3 loop: CASSVQGASGGETQYF. In DNA form, the CDR3 reads TGCGCCAGCAGCGTACAGGGGGCGAGCGGAGGGGAGACCCAGTACTTC. The full variable domain, in which reference TRBV5-1 and TRBJ2-5 provide the parts outside the CDR3, is KAGVTQTPRYLIKTRGQQVTLSCSPISGHRSVSWYQQTPGQGLQFLFEYFSETQRNKGNFPGRFSGRQFSNSRSEMNVSTLELGDSALYLCASSVQGASGGETQYFGPGTRLLVL.

The chain links TRBV28 to TRBJ2-7; D may be TRBD1 or TRBD2 (7 bases each). V dropped 5 bases and J dropped 0 bases, with 14 bases sitting between them. This CDR3 contains 15 residues. In germline, CDR1 is MDHEN, CDR2 SYDVKM. The CDR3 loop is CASSQGGGDSYEQYF. The CDR3 DNA reads as TGTGCCAGCAGTCAGGGAGGGGGCGACTCCTACGAGCAGTACTTC.

This clonotype was detected only a few times. The V gene is TRBV5-1, the J gene TRBJ2-3, with TRBD2 matching 9 bases. The trim removed 4 bases at V and 4 bases at J, leaving 10 bases unmatched. The CDR3 sequence is 16 residues long. From germline, CDR1 is SGHRS and CDR2 YFSETQ. CDR3 coding DNA: TGCGCCAGCAGCGGAGCTAGCGGGATTGTATCAGATACGCAGTATTTT. It specifies CASSGASGIVSDTQYF.

In its sample, this clonotype was seen many times. The chain has TRBV12-3 or TRBV12-4 and TRBJ1-1, with 8 bases aligning to TRBD1. J gave up 5 bases and V 7 bases, and 15 bases lay outside the gene matches. This CDR3 region has 16 residues. The CDR3 region has the DNA TGTGCCAGCACCATTAGGGCAGGGGGCCTACGGACTGAAGCTTTCTTT. Protein: CASTIRAGGLRTEAFF.

This rearrangement joins TRBV3-1 to TRBJ2-3; D is undetermined. Germline CDR1 LGHDT, CDR2 YNNKEL (reference sequence). CDR3 size: 14 residues. V was cut by 1 base and J by 11 bases, with 16 bases left in between. The CDR3 bases are TGTGCCAGCAGCCAAGTTAGGAACGACGGCATGCAGTATTTT. It translates to CASSQVRNDGMQYF.

This clonotype showed up just a few times. The chain is built from TRBV6-1 and TRBJ2-7; tentative D call: TRBD2 (5 bases). Germline V lookup: CDR1 MNHNS, CDR2 SASEGT. The CDR3 sequence is 14 residues long. Trimming stripped 6 bases from V and 0 bases from J, with 12 bases between. CDR3 residues: CASRIRGSSYEQYF. CDR3 nucleotides: TGTGCCAGCAGGATCCGGGGAAGCTCCTACGAGCAGTACTTC.

In its sample, this clonotype was seen a few times. The chain couples TRBV6-1 to TRBJ2-3, with D possibly matching TRBD1 (6 bases). Looked up from germline, CDR1 is MNHNS and CDR2 is SASEGT. The CDR3 sequence is 16 residues long. Trimming cost V 6 bases and J 4 bases, with 20 bases left between them. Here the CDR3 reads CASRRLGTSRADTQYF. The CDR3 DNA is TGTGCCAGCAGGAGATTGGGGACATCACGCGCAGATACGCAGTATTTT.

This clonotype was seen many times. The chain couples TRBV5-1 to TRBJ2-1; no definite D call. The CDR3 runs to 15 residues. Germline V gene sequence: CDR1 SGHRS, CDR2 YFSETQ. The V end was cut by 0 bases, the J end by 4 bases, with 11 bases between. The CDR3 is CASSLDSSTYNEQFF. CDR3 coding DNA: TGCGCCAGCAGCTTGGATAGTAGTACGTACAATGAGCAGTTCTTC.

The rearrangement links TRBV5-5 to TRBJ2-1; 7 bases are shared with TRBD2. The CDR3 contains 15 residues. In germline, CDR1 is SGHKS, CDR2 YYEKEE (reference sequence). The V segment lost 4 bases and the J segment 3 bases; nucleotides outside the gene matches: 7. The CDR3 here is CASSPWGGGYNEQFF. DNA of the CDR3: TGTGCCAGCAGCCCCTGGGGGGGGGGCTACAATGAGCAGTTCTTC.